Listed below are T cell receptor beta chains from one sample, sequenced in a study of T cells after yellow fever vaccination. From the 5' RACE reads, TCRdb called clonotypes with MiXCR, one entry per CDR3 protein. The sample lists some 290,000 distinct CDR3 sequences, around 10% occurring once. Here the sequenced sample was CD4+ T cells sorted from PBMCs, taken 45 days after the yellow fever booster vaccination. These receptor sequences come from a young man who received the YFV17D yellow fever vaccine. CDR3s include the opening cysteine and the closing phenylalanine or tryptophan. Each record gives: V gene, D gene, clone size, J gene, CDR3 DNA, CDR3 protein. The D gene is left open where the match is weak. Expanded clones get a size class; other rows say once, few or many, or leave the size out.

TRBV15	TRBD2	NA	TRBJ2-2	TGTGCCACCAGCAGTGGCCTGGGACTAGCGGGGGGCCGGACCGGGGAGCTGTTTTTT	CATSSGLGLAGGRTGELFF
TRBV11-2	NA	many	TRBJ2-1	TGTGCCAGCAGCTCCCTTAAAGGGGGGGCCCACAATGAGCAGTTCTTC	CASSSLKGGAHNEQFF
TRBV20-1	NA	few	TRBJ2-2	TGCAGTGCTCTCGAGGGGGGATCGAACACCGGGGAGCTGTTTTTT	CSALEGGSNTGELFF
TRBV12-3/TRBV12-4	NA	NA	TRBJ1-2	TGTGCCAGCAGTTTCTTCCGCAGGGAAGACGGTGGCTACACCTTC	CASSFFRREDGGYTF
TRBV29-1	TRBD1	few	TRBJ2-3	TGCAGCGCCGGGGACACAGGGGGGATCACAGATACGCAGTATTTT	CSAGDTGGITDTQYF
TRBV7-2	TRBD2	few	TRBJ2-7	TGTGCCAGCAGCTTAGCGCGAGTTAGCGGGGGGGCCTACGAGCAGTACTTC	CASSLARVSGGAYEQYF
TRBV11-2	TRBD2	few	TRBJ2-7	TGTGCCAGCAGCTTACTAGCGGGGGGCCTGGTTACCTACGAGCAGTACTTC	CASSLLAGGLVTYEQYF
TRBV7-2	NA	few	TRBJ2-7	TGTGCCAGCAGCCCAGTGGGTTCGGGCGAGCAGTACTTC	CASSPVGSGEQYF
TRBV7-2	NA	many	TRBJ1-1	TGTGCCAGCAGCCCTGAAAGGGGAGCTGAAGCTTTCTTT	CASSPERGAEAFF
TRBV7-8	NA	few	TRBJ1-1	TGTGCCAGCAGCTTAAACCCCCTGAACACTGAAGCTTTCTTT	CASSLNPLNTEAFF
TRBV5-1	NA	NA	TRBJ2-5	TGCGCCAGCAGCCTAGGGGCGGCCCCGAAGACCCAGTACTTC	CASSLGAAPKTQYF
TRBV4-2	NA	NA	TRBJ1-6	TGTGCCAGCAGCCAAGAAGTGACCGATTCACCCCTCCACTTT	CASSQEVTDSPLHF
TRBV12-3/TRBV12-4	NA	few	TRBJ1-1	TGTGCCAGCAGCCCTCACACCCCAAACACTGAAGCTTTCTTT	CASSPHTPNTEAFF
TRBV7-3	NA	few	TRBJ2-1	TGTGCCAGCAGCTTATCCCAAGACAATGAGCAGTTCTTC	CASSLSQDNEQFF
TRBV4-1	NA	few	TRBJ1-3	TGCGCCAGCAGCCCCCTGGGCCTCTCTGGAAACACCATATATTTT	CASSPLGLSGNTIYF
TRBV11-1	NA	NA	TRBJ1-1	TGTGCCAGCAGCCCGATAGTAGGGGGCACTGAAGCTTTCTTT	CASSPIVGGTEAFF
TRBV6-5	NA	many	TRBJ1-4	TGTGCCAGCAGTTACTCGTATAGGAATGAAAAACTGTTTTTT	CASSYSYRNEKLFF
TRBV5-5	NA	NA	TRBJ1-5	TGTGCCAGCAGCAGTAGTTTGAGCAATCAGCCCCAGCATTTT	CASSSSLSNQPQHF
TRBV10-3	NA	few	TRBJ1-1	TGTGCCATCAGACAGACAGAGAACACTGAAGCTTTCTTT	CAIRQTENTEAFF
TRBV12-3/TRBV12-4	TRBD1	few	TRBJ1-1	TGTGCCAGCAGTCGGACAGGGGCGAACACTGAAGCTTTCTTT	CASSRTGANTEAFF
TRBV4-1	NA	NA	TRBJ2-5	TGCGCCAGCAGCCAAACAGGACTCTCGGCCCAGTACTTC	CASSQTGLSAQYF
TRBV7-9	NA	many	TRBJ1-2	TGTGCCAGCAGCTTAGATGTCTGGGGGCGAGTTTTAAAAGGCTACACCTTC	CASSLDVWGRVLKGYTF
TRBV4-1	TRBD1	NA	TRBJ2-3	TGCGCCAGCAGCCAAGATCACATGGCCAGGGGGCGCGTAGATACGCAGTATTTT	CASSQDHMARGRVDTQYF
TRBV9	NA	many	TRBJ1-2	TGTGCCAGCAGCGTAGACCTGGACACTCTAGGAGGCTACACCTTC	CASSVDLDTLGGYTF
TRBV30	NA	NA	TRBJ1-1	TGTGCCTGGAATACGATCTATCGGGGCACTGAAGCTTTCTTT	CAWNTIYRGTEAFF
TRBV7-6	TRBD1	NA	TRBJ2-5	TGTGCCAGCAGCCGGAACCAACAGGGGGCTGGAGAGACCCAGTACTTC	CASSRNQQGAGETQYF
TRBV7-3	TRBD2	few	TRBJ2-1	TGTGCCAGCAGACCGTCCTTTCTAGCGGGGGGCAACAATGAGCAGTTCTTC	CASRPSFLAGGNNEQFF
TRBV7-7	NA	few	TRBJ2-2	TGTGCTAGCAGCTTTACGTCGGCCGGGGAGCTGTTTTTT	CASSFTSAGELFF
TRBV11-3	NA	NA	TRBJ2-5	TGTGCCAGCAGCTTAGCGGCAGTTGAGACCCAGTACTTC	CASSLAAVETQYF
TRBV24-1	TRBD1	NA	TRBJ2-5	TGTGCCACCAGTGACGGACAGGGAGAGCATCCCATTTACTTC	CATSDGQGEHPIYF
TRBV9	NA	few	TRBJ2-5	TGTGCCAGCAGCGTAGGTTGGTTGGACGAGACCCAGTACTTC	CASSVGWLDETQYF
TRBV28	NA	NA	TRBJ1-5	TGTGCCAGCAGGGGGCAGGCAGCCCCGAATCAGCCCCAGCATTTT	CASRGQAAPNQPQHF
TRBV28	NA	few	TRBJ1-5	TGTGCCAGCAGTTTGCCAGCCCTTGGTCAGCCCCAGCATTTT	CASSLPALGQPQHF
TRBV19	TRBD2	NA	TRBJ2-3	TGTGCCAGTAGTACCCTAGCGGGGAACACAGATACGCAGTATTTT	CASSTLAGNTDTQYF
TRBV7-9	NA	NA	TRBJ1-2	TGTGCCAGCAGCCACCGCCCGGGCGTTCTTACGACGTACTATGGCTACACCTTC	CASSHRPGVLTTYYGYTF
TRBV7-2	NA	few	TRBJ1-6	TGTGCCAGCAGCCCTATACAGGGCCAGAATTCACCCCTCCACTTT	CASSPIQGQNSPLHF
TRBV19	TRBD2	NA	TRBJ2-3	TGTGCCAGTAGTGAGGCTAGCGGGTCCCCCCGGGCAGATACGCAGTATTTT	CASSEASGSPRADTQYF
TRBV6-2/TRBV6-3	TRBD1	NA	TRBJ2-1	TGTGCCAGCCTGGGACAGAGCTCCTACAATGAGCAGTTCTTC	CASLGQSSYNEQFF
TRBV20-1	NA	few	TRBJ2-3	TGCAGTGCTCGACTAGTCAGCACAGATACGCAGTATTTT	CSARLVSTDTQYF
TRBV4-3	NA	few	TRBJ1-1	TGCGCCAGCAGCCAAGAAGTCCGAGTTGAAGCTTTCTTT	CASSQEVRVEAFF
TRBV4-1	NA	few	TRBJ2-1	TGCGCCAGCAGCCGGAGGAGTGAGCAGTTCTTC	CASSRRSEQFF
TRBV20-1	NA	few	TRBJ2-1	TGCAGTGCCCTCCCTCCCACTAGCTCCCTGCAGTTCTTC	CSALPPTSSLQFF